This T cell receptor beta chain stems from a study of blood T cell repertoires in COVID-19. Study background: The origin of the acute and convalescent COVID-19 samples was the United States, Italy and Spain. Nucleic acid was either cDNA or gDNA, and it came from T cells, B-cell-depleted T cells, or PBMCs.

Source study methods: Estimation of nucleated cell counts was performed using reference gene primer amplification. Libraries were prepared by immunoSEQ multiplex PCR; TCRdb keeps only in-frame clonotypes and omits some of them. Clone size and the V and J calls come from that table; the DNA yielded D and trimming. This table holds roughly 220,000 clones, around 82% found once. The CDR3 is 17 residues long. V was pared by 5 bases and J by 1 base, with 12 bases of the junction left unmatched. Germline V lookup: CDR1 KGHSH, CDR2 LQKENI. The source material was peripheral blood. J is TRBJ1-2 and V is TRBV18; 8 bases line up with TRBD1. The TCR originated in a woman in her seventies with acute or convalescent COVID-19. CDR3 nucleotide sequence: TGTGCCAGCTCAGTTGTCCTCGGGACAGGCGTTAACTATGGCTACACCTTC. It translates to CASSVVLGTGVNYGYTF.